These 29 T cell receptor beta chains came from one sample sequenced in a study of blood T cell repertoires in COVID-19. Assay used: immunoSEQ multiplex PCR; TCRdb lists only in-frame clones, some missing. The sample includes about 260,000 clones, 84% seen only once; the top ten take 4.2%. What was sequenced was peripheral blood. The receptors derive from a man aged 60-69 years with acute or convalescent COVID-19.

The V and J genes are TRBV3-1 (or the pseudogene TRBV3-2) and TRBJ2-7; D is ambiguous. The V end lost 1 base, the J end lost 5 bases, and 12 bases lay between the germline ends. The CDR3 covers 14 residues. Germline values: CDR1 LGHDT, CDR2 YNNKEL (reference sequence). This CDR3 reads CASSQALTLHEQYF. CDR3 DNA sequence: TGTGCCAGCAGCCAAGCTCTGACTCTCCACGAGCAGTACTTC.

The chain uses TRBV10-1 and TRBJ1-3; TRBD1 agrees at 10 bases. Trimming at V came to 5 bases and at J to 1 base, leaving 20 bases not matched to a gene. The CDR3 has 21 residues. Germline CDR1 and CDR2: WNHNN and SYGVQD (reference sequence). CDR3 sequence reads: CASSSKRPGQGPILSGNTIYF. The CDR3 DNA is TGCGCCAGCAGTTCCAAGAGACCGGGACAGGGGCCTATTTTATCTGGAAACACCATATATTTT.

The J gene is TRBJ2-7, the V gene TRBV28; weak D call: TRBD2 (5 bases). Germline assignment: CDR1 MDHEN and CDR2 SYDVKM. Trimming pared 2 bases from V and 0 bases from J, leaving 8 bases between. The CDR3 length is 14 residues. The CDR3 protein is CASSLPGFSYEQYF. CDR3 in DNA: TGTGCCAGCAGTTTACCGGGATTCTCCTACGAGCAGTACTTC. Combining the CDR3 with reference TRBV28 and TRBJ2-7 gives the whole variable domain DVKVTQSSRYLVKRTGEKVFLECVQDMDHENMFWYRQDPGLGLRLIYFSYDVKMKEKGDIPEGYSVSREKKERFSLILESASTNQTSMYLCASSLPGFSYEQYFGPGTRLTVT.

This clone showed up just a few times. The CDR3 spells CASSPTSGRERNEQFF. CDR3 nucleotides: TGTGCCAGCAGTCCGACTAGCGGGAGGGAACGCAATGAGCAGTTCTTC. The chain is built from TRBV11-3 and TRBJ2-1; 14 positions match TRBD2. CDR1 is SGHNT and CDR2 is YENEEA in the germline V gene. The CDR3 is 16 residues long. The trim removed 6 bases at V and 6 bases at J, leaving 7 bases unmatched.

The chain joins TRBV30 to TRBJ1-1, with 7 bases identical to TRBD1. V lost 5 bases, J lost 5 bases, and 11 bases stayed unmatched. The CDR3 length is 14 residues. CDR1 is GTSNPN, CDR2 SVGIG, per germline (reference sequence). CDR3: CAWGPHVQGTEAFF. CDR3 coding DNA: TGTGCCTGGGGACCGCATGTACAGGGGACTGAAGCTTTCTTT.

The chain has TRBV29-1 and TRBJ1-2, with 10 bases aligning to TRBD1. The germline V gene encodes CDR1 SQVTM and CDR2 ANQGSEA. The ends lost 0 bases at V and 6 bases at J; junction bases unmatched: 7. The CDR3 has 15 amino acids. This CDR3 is CSVEDHGTGANGYTF. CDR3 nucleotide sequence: TGCAGCGTTGAAGATCACGGGACAGGGGCCAATGGCTACACCTTC.

The CDR3 region has the DNA TGTGCCAGCAGCACAACTAGTACTAGCGAGCAGTACTTC. Translation: CASSTTSTSEQYF. V usage is TRBV6-6 and J usage is TRBJ2-7, with D possibly matching TRBD2 (5 bases). V lost 6 bases to trimming and J lost 6 bases, with 15 bases between them. In germline, CDR1 is MNHNY, CDR2 SVGAGI (reference sequence). The CDR3 is 13 amino acids.

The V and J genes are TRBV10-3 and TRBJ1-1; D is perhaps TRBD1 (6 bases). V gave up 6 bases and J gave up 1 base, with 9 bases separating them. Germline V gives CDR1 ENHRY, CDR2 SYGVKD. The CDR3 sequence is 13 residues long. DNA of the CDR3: TGTGCCATCAGACAGGGACCGAACACTGAAGCTTTCTTT. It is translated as CAIRQGPNTEAFF.

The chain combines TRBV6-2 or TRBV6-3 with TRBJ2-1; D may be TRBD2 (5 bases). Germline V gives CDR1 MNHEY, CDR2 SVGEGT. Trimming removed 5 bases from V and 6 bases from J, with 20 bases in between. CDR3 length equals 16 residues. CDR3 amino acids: CASSIEGGLAANEQFF. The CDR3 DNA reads TGTGCCAGCAGTATAGAGGGCGGGCTCGCAGCCAATGAGCAGTTCTTC.

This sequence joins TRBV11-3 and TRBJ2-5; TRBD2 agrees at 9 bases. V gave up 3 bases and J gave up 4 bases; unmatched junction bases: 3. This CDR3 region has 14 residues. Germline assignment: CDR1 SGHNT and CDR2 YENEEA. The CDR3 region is CASSLGLAPETQYF. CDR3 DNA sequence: TGTGCCAGCAGCTTGGGACTAGCCCCAGAGACCCAGTACTTC.

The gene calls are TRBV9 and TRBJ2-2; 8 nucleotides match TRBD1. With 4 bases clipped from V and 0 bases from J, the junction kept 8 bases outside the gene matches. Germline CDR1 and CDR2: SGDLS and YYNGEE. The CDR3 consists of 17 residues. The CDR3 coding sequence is TGTGCCAGCAGCCGCCGGACAGGGAACGCGAACACCGGGGAGCTGTTTTTT. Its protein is CASSRRTGNANTGELFF.

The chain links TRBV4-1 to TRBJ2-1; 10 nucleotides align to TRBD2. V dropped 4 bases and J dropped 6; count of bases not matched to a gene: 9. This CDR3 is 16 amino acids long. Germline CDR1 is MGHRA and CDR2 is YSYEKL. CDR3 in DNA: TGCGCCAGCAGCCCCACCGCAGCGGGAGGGGCCAATGAGCAGTTCTTC. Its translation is CASSPTAAGGANEQFF.

CDR3 coding DNA: TGTGCCAGCAGCTTAGCAGGTTCCGCAGGGGGTACTGGAAACACCATATATTTT. It encodes CASSLAGSAGGTGNTIYF. V is TRBV7-8 and J is TRBJ1-3; 7 bases map to TRBD1. CDR1 is SGHVS, CDR2 FQNEAQ, per germline. V gave up 0 bases and J gave up 2 bases; unmatched junction bases: 10. CDR3 length equals 18 residues.

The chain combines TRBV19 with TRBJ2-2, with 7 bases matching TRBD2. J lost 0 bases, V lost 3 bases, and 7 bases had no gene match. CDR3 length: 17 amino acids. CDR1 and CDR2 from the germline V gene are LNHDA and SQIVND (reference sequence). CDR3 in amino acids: CASSMLGLIPNTGELFF. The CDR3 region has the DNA TGTGCCAGTAGTATGCTGGGACTAATCCCGAACACCGGGGAGCTGTTTTTT.

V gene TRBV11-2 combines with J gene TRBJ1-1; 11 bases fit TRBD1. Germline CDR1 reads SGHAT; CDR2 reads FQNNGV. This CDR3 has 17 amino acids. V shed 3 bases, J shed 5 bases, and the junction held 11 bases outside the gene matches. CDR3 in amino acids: CASSFGQGASSRTEAFF. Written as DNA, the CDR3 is TGTGCCAGCAGCTTCGGACAGGGGGCCTCCAGTAGGACTGAAGCTTTCTTT. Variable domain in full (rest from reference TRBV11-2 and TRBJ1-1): EAGVAQSPRYKIIEKRQSVAFWCNPISGHATLYWYQQILGQGPKLLIQFQNNGVVDDSQLPKDRFSAERLKGVDSTLKIQPAKLEDSAVYLCASSFGQGASSRTEAFFGQGTRLTVV.

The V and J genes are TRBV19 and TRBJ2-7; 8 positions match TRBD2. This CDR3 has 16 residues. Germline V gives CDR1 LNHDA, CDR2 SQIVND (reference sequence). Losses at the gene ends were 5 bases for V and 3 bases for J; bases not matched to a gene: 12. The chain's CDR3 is CASSPLGGAGDYEQYF. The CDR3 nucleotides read TGTGCCAGTAGTCCCCTCGGGGGGGCCGGGGACTACGAGCAGTACTTC.

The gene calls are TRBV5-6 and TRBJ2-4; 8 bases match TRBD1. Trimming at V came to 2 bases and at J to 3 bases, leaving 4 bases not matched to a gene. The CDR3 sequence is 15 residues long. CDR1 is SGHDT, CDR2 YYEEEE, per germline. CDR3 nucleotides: TGTGCCAGCAGCTTAGGACAGGGAGACAAAAACATTCAGTACTTC. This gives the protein CASSLGQGDKNIQYF.

The CDR3 is CASSFGENSYNEQFF. CDR3 DNA: TGTGCCAGCAGCTTCGGGGAGAACTCCTACAATGAGCAGTTCTTC. V and J are TRBV7-9 and TRBJ2-1; D perhaps matches TRBD2 (5 bases). CDR1 is SEHNR, CDR2 FQNEAQ, per germline (reference sequence). The CDR3 runs to 15 residues. Trimming removed 3 bases from V and 0 bases from J, with 9 bases in between.

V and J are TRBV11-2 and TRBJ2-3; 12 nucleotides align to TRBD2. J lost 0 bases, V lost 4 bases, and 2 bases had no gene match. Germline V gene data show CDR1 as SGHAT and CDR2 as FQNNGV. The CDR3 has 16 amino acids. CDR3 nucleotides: TGTGCCAGCAGCTACGGGACTAGCGGGAGCACAGATACGCAGTATTTT. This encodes CASSYGTSGSTDTQYF.

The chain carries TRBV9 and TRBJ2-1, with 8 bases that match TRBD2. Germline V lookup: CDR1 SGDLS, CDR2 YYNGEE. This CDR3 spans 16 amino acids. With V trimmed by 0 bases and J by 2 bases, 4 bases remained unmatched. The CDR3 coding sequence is TGTGCCAGCAGCGTAGGGACTAGCCCTCCCTACAATGAGCAGTTCTTC. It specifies CASSVGTSPPYNEQFF.

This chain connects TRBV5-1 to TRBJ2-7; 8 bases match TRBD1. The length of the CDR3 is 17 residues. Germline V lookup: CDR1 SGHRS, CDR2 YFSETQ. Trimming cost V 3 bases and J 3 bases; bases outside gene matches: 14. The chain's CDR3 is CASSSRGQGTGNYEQYF. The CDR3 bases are TGCGCCAGCAGCTCCCGCGGACAGGGTACGGGAAACTACGAGCAGTACTTC.

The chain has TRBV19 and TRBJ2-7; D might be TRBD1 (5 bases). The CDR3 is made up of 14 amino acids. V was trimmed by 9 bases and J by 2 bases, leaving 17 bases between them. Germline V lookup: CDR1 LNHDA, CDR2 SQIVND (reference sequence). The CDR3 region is CASRYHTGTYEQYF. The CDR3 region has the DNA TGTGCCAGCCGTTATCATACAGGCACCTACGAGCAGTACTTC. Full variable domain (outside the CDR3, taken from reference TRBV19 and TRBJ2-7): DGGITQSPKYLFRKEGQNVTLSCEQNLNHDAMYWYRQDPGQGLRLIYYSQIVNDFQKGDIAEGYSVSREKKESFPLTVTSAQKNPTAFYLCASRYHTGTYEQYFGPGTRLTVT.

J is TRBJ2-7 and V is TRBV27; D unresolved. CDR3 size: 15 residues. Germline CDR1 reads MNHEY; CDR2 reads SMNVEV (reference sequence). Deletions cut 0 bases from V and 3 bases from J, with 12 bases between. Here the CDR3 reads CASSLSAGTLYEQYF. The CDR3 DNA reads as TGTGCCAGCAGTTTATCAGCAGGAACACTCTACGAGCAGTACTTC.

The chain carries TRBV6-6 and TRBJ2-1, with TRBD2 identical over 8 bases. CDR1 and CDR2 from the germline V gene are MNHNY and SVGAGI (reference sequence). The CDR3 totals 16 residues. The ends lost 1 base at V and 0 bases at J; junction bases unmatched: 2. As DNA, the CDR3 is TGTGCCAGCAGTTACTTCAGCGGGGGCTCCTACAATGAGCAGTTCTTC. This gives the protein CASSYFSGGSYNEQFF.

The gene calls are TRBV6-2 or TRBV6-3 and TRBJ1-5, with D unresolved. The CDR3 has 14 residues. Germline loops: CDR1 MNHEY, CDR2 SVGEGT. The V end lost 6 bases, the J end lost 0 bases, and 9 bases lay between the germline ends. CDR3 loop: CASSPDTSNQPQHF. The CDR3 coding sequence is TGTGCCAGCAGCCCTGACACTAGCAATCAGCCCCAGCATTTT.

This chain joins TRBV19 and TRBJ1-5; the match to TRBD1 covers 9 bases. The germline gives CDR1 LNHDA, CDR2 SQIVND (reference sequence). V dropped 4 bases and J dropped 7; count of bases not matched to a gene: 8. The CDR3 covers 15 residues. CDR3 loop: CASSNPGQGWQPQHF. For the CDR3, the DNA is TGTGCCAGTAGTAATCCGGGACAGGGTTGGCAGCCCCAGCATTTT.

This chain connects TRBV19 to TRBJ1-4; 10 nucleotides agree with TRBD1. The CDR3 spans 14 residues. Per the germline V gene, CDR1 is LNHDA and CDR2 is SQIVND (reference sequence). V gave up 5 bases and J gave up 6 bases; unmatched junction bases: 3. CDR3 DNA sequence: TGTGCCAGTAGTCCGACAGGGGGCTATGAAAAACTGTTTTTT. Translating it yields CASSPTGGYEKLFF.

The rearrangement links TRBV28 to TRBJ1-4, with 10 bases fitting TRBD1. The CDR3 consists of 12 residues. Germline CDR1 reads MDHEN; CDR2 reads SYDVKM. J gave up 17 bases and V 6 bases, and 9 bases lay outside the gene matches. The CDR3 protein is CASRAAGTGDFF. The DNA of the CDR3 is TGTGCCAGCAGGGCAGCCGGGACAGGGGATTTTTTT.

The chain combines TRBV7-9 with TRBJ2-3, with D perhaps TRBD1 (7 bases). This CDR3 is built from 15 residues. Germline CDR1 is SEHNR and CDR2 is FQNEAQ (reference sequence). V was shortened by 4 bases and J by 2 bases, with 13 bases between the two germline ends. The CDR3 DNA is TGTGCCAGCAGCTCCGCGGGACAGCTCACAGATACGCAGTATTTT. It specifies CASSSAGQLTDTQYF.